Below, one T cell receptor beta chain is given with its context. These data come from a study of control samples from healthy donors and cancer patients. The protocol was immunoSEQ multiplex PCR, while the TCRdb copy is restricted to in-frame clones and leaves out a portion. The specimen's table records about 200,000 clones. Sequencing input: blood. The receptor was isolated from a woman in her thirties in good health.

The CDR3 spells CASGWGGNQPQHF. In DNA form, the CDR3 reads TGCGCCAGCGGGTGGGGTGGCAATCAGCCCCAGCATTTT. This rearrangement joins TRBV4-1 to TRBJ1-5; D unclear. Trimming removed 8 bases from V and 2 bases from J, with 10 bases in between. The CDR3 contains 13 residues. Germline CDR1 reads MGHRA; CDR2 reads YSYEKL.